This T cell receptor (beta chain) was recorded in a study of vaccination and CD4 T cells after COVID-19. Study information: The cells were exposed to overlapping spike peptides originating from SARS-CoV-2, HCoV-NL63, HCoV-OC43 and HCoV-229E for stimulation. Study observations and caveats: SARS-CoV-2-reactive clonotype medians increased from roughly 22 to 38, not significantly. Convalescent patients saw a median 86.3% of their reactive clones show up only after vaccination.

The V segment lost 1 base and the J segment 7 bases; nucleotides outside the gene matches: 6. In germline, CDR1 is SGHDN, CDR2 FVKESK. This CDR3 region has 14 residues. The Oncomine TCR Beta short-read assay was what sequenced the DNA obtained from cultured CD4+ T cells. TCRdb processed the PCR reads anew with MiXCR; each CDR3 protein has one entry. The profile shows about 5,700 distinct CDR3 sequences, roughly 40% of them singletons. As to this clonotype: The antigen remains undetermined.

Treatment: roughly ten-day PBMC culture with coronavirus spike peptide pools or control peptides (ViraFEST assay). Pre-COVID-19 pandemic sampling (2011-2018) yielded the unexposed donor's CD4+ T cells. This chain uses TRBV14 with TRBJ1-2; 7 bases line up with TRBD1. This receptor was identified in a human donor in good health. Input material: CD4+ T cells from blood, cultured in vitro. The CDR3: CASSQATGERGYTF. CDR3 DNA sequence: TGTGCCAGCAGCCAAGCTACAGGGGAACGTGGCTACACCTTC.